The 23 T cell receptor beta chains presented below share a single source sample, sequenced in a study of cytomegalovirus exposure and HLA in healthy donors. The PCR used 60 Vbeta and 13 Jbeta primers. Libraries were prepared by immunoSEQ multiplex PCR; TCRdb keeps only in-frame clonotypes and omits some of them. The sample consists of roughly 100,000 clones, roughly 13% of them appearing once. Source material: PBMCs. The source of these receptors is a man aged 35-49 years in good health and CMV-seropositive.

This clone was seen a few times. The gene calls are TRBV5-4 and TRBJ2-2; 11 bases agree with TRBD2. The CDR3 extends over 17 amino acids. CDR1 SGHNT and CDR2 YYREEE come from the germline V gene (reference sequence). V dropped 1 base and J dropped 4; count of bases not matched to a gene: 6. CDR3 in DNA: TGTGCCAGCAGCTTGACTCTAGCGGGAGGTCGCACCGGGGAGCTGTTTTTT. It specifies CASSLTLAGGRTGELFF.

The chain recombines TRBV7-2 with TRBJ2-7; D is uncertain. Germline CDR1 is SGHTA and CDR2 is FQGNSA. This CDR3 has 11 amino acids. V dropped 5 bases and J dropped 3 bases, with 5 bases sitting between them. The CDR3 sequence: CASSLSYEQYF. CDR3 nucleotides: TGTGCCAGCAGCCTAAGCTACGAGCAGTACTTC.

The CDR3 nucleotides read TGTGCCAGCAGTCTAATTAGCAATCAGCCCCAGCATTTT. Translation: CASSLISNQPQHF. The chain recombines TRBV6-5 with TRBJ1-5; unclear D gene. Germline CDR1 reads MNHEY; CDR2 reads SVGAGI. This CDR3 contains 13 residues. V lost 5 bases and J lost 0, with 5 bases in between.

The J gene is TRBJ2-7, the V gene TRBV15; 10 nucleotides agree with TRBD2. V shed 3 bases and J 4 bases; nucleotides not matched to a gene: 9. This CDR3 contains 16 residues. Germline V gene lookup returns CDR1 LNHNV and CDR2 YYDKDF (reference sequence). In nucleotides, the CDR3 is TGTGCCACCAGCAGGGAGTCCGGGACTAGCGAGTACGAGCAGTACTTC. It specifies CATSRESGTSEYEQYF.

This clone was seen a few times. The genes are TRBV28 and TRBJ2-2, with 13 bases matching TRBD2. The ends lost 1 base at V and 7 bases at J; junction bases unmatched: 9. The CDR3 loop spans 18 amino acids. Germline V gives CDR1 MDHEN, CDR2 SYDVKM. The CDR3 is CASSLSSWTSGSYGELFF. The CDR3 DNA follows: TGTGCCAGCAGTTTATCGTCCTGGACTAGCGGGAGCTACGGGGAGCTGTTTTTT.

This clone was counted only a few times. Other DNA variants within this sample encode the same CDR3. The chain joins TRBV6-5 to TRBJ2-3; 7 bases line up with TRBD1. Germline V gene lookup returns CDR1 MNHEY and CDR2 SVGAGI. CDR3 length: 13 residues. V trimming: 6 bases; J trimming: 2 bases; junction bases outside the gene matches: 2. The CDR3: CASRDRVTDTQYF. The CDR3 nucleotides are TGTGCCAGCAGAGACAGGGTCACAGATACGCAGTATTTT.

This clone was counted between two and nine times. The chain couples TRBV30 to TRBJ2-5; TRBD1 agrees at 7 bases. Trimming took 2 bases from V and 5 from J; bases not matched to a gene: 5. The CDR3 is 13 residues long. The germline V gene encodes CDR1 GTSNPN and CDR2 SVGIG (reference sequence). The CDR3 nucleotides are TGTGCCTGGAGTTGGGACAGATGGGAGACCCAGTACTTC. It is translated as CAWSWDRWETQYF.

The sample holds many counts of this clone. V and J are TRBV29-1 and TRBJ2-1, with 7 bases lining up with TRBD1. J was trimmed by 4 bases and V by 4 bases; bases with no gene match: 7. Per the germline V gene, CDR1 is SQVTM and CDR2 is ANQGSEA. This CDR3 region has 14 residues. This chain's CDR3 is CSVAPWDRYNEQFF. DNA of the CDR3: TGCAGCGTTGCGCCCTGGGACAGATACAATGAGCAGTTCTTC.

CDR3 DNA: TGTGCCAGCAGCACAGGGTCTGGAAACACCATATATTTT. Its translation: CASSTGSGNTIYF. The V call is TRBV7-9, the J call TRBJ1-3; perhaps TRBD1 as D (6 bases). The ends were cut back, 5 bases at V and 1 base at J, with 6 bases in the middle. The germline V gene encodes CDR1 SEHNR and CDR2 FQNEAQ (reference sequence). CDR3 length equals 13 residues.

The rearrangement links TRBV5-1 to TRBJ2-2; 7 bases are shared with TRBD2. The CDR3 totals 15 residues. With V trimmed by 5 bases and J by 4 bases, 8 bases remained unmatched. CDR1 is SGHRS and CDR2 is YFSETQ in the germline V gene. The CDR3 here is CASSVGDYLTGELFF. The DNA for the CDR3 is TGCGCCAGCAGTGTAGGGGACTACCTCACCGGGGAGCTGTTTTTT. The variable domain in full, completed from reference TRBV5-1 and TRBJ2-2, reads KAGVTQTPRYLIKTRGQQVTLSCSPISGHRSVSWYQQTPGQGLQFLFEYFSETQRNKGNFPGRFSGRQFSNSRSEMNVSTLELGDSALYLCASSVGDYLTGELFFGEGSRLTVL.

The J gene is TRBJ2-2, the V gene TRBV28, with 15 bases that match TRBD2. Germline V CDR1 and CDR2: MDHEN, SYDVKM. V was pared by 9 bases and J by 6 bases, with 8 bases of the junction left unmatched. CDR3 size: 16 residues. As DNA, the CDR3 is TGTGCCAGTGGACTAGCGGGAGGGCCTAACGCCGGGGAGCTGTTTTTT. This translates into CASGLAGGPNAGELFF.

The chain uses TRBV4-1 and TRBJ1-1, with TRBD1 identical over 7 bases. Germline-derived CDR1 and CDR2 are MGHRA and YSYEKL. V lost 1 base and J lost 7; bases outside the gene matches: 0. This CDR3 is 12 amino acids long. The CDR3 region has the DNA TGCGCCAGCAGCCAAGGGGACAGTGAAGCTTTCTTT. Protein sequence: CASSQGDSEAFF.

The chain carries TRBV7-9 and TRBJ1-2; 7 bases match TRBD1. The V gene's germline CDR1 is SEHNR and CDR2 FQNEAQ (reference sequence). This CDR3 is 13 amino acids long. V gave up 7 bases and J gave up 6 bases; unmatched junction bases: 8. CDR3 residues: CASTSSGGDGYTF. The CDR3 DNA reads as TGTGCCAGCACCTCTTCAGGGGGAGATGGCTACACCTTC.

This clone was picked up a small number of times. The chain links TRBV7-9 to TRBJ2-2; TRBD1 might be the D (5 bases). The V gene lost 4 bases and the J gene lost 7 bases, with 10 bases spanning the gap. Germline loops: CDR1 SEHNR, CDR2 FQNEAQ (reference sequence). The CDR3 has 13 residues. CDR3 bases: TGTGCCAGCAGCTCTTGGGGCGACGGGGAGCTGTTTTTT. Protein sequence: CASSSWGDGELFF.

This clone occurred a few times. The CDR3 loop reads CASSLTENTEAFF. The CDR3, as DNA: TGTGCCAGCAGTTTAACAGAGAACACTGAAGCTTTCTTT. The chain couples TRBV5-4 to TRBJ1-1; no definite D call. Germline CDR1 reads SGHNT; CDR2 reads YYREEE (reference sequence). Trimming pared 5 bases from V and 1 base from J, leaving 9 bases between. The CDR3 spans 13 residues.

The chain recombines TRBV4-1 with TRBJ2-2; no definite D call. The V gene lost 3 bases and the J gene lost 0 bases, with 11 bases spanning the gap. The CDR3 is 16 residues long. Germline V gives CDR1 MGHRA, CDR2 YSYEKL. CDR3 amino acids: CASSHIWRPNTGELFF. In nucleotides, the CDR3 is TGCGCCAGCAGCCATATATGGCGGCCGAACACCGGGGAGCTGTTTTTT.

This chain uses TRBV10-3 with TRBJ2-1; 9 nucleotides agree with TRBD2. CDR1 ENHRY and CDR2 SYGVKD come from the germline V gene. The CDR3 is 16 amino acids. The J segment lost 7 bases and the V segment lost 2 bases, leaving 9 bases of the junction unmatched. The CDR3 here is CAISEPGTSRTNEQFF. CDR3 DNA: TGTGCCATCAGTGAGCCCGGGACTAGCCGCACGAATGAGCAGTTCTTC.

This sequence joins TRBV27 and TRBJ1-1; possible D gene TRBD1, 5 bases. The germline CDR1 and CDR2 sequences are MNHEY and SMNVEV (reference sequence). Trimming shortened V by 5 bases and J by 4 bases, and 11 bases separated the two germline ends. The CDR3 totals 13 residues. The CDR3 nucleotides are TGTGCCAGCAGTCCTCCGGGGGGCACTGAAGCTTTCTTT. Amino acids: CASSPPGGTEAFF.

The V call is TRBV28, the J call TRBJ2-5, with 7 bases aligning to TRBD1. Germline V gene lookup returns CDR1 MDHEN and CDR2 SYDVKM. This CDR3 has 16 amino acids. J gave up 2 bases and V 1 base, and 7 bases lay outside the gene matches. Written as DNA, the CDR3 is TGTGCCAGCAGTTTATTACCGGGACAGCCACAAGAGACCCAGTACTTC. Its translation is CASSLLPGQPQETQYF.

This chain links TRBV5-4 with TRBJ1-1; the D gene is possibly TRBD1 (6 bases). The V end lost 1 base, the J end lost 1 base, and 8 bases lay between the germline ends. Germline V gene sequence: CDR1 SGHNT, CDR2 YYREEE (reference sequence). The CDR3 runs to 14 residues. The CDR3 DNA is TGTGCCAGCAGCTTGCTGGGACAGAACACTGAAGCTTTCTTT. It encodes CASSLLGQNTEAFF.

The chain is built from TRBV7-9 and TRBJ2-7; TRBD1 is a possible D gene (6 bases). The germline V and J ends were trimmed by 5 bases and 8 bases, with 13 bases remaining between them. From germline, CDR1 is SEHNR and CDR2 FQNEAQ (reference sequence). The CDR3 loop spans 12 amino acids. The CDR3 protein is CASSDRLAQQYF. CDR3 in DNA: TGTGCCAGCAGCGACAGGTTGGCTCAGCAGTACTTC.

Only a few counts were recorded for this clone. The rearrangement uses TRBV27 and TRBJ1-5; 9 nucleotides agree with TRBD1. Germline V gene sequence: CDR1 MNHEY, CDR2 SMNVEV (reference sequence). V lost 3 bases to trimming and J lost 7 bases; unmatched junction nucleotides: 1. This CDR3 is built from 13 residues. CDR3 amino acids: CASSLGQGQPQHF. For the CDR3, the DNA is TGTGCCAGCAGTTTGGGACAGGGCCAGCCCCAGCATTTT.

The chain carries TRBV19 and TRBJ2-2; D is uncertain. The germline V gene has CDR1 LNHDA and CDR2 SQIVND (reference sequence). CDR3 length: 14 amino acids. The germline V and J ends were trimmed by 0 bases and 7 bases, with 9 bases remaining between them. CDR3 in DNA: TGTGCCAGTAGTATAGATCGGGTAATCGGGGAGCTGTTTTTT. It specifies CASSIDRVIGELFF.